This T cell receptor beta chain emerged from a study of T cells in Graves' hyperthyroidism and ophthalmopathy. Study-level information: The initial diagnosis was the point when peripheral blood was collected, ahead of any treatment.

Notes on this clonotype: What it binds is unknown.

RNA transcripts were the template for amplifying TCR beta CDR3 regions. HTBI primers were the set used in a first-round RT-PCR of the TCR CDR3. Using its own MiXCR run on the multiplex PCR reads, TCRdb lists one record per CDR3 protein. The table includes about 640,000 distinct CDR3 sequences, roughly 20% detected once. Regarding the study as a whole: Most expanded thyroid clonotypes above 0.001 recurred in blood.

This CDR3 is 14 amino acids long. The V and J ends lost 3 bases and 11 bases, in that order; junction bases with no gene match: 7. Germline assignment: CDR1 SGHTA and CDR2 FQGNSA. The genes are TRBV7-2 and TRBJ2-1; 10 nucleotides match TRBD2. Sequenced material: blood. The receptor was derived from a man aged 25 to 40 with Graves' ophthalmopathy. The CDR3 DNA is TGTGCCAGCAGCTTTGGACTAGCGGAATTTAAGCAGTTCTTC. The encoded protein is CASSFGLAEFKQFF. Supplemented by reference TRBV7-2 and TRBJ2-1, the full variable domain reads GAGVSQSPSNKVTEKGKDVELRCDPISGHTALYWYRQSLGQGLEFLIYFQGNSAPDKSGLPSDRFSAERTGGSVSTLTIQRTQQEDSAVYLCASSFGLAEFKQFFGPGTRLTVL.